A selection of T cell receptor beta chains follows, all from one sample in a study of blood T cell repertoires in COVID-19. Measured with immunoSEQ multiplex PCR; TCRdb has only the in-frame clones, and not every one. Of almost 500,000 clones in the sample, about 85% are singletons; the top ten hold under 9.5%. Sequencing was done on a sample of PBMCs or T cells enriched from blood (not recorded which). The receptors were sampled from a woman between 55 and 75 years old who had recovered from COVID-19. CDR3s include the opening cysteine and the closing phenylalanine or tryptophan. Each record gives: V gene, CDR3 length, CDR3 protein.

TRBV5-4	16	CASSMFAGGGTDTQYF
TRBV24-1	18	CATSVGLRGLAKTGELFF
TRBV10-3	14	CAISHLTGLETQYF
TRBV6-5	11	CASSYVGQQFF
TRBV4-1	16	CASSQVNSGGYNEQFF
TRBV5-6	14	CASSLRTGAYEQYF
TRBV5-1	15	CASSPEGGYNSPLHF
TRBV11-2	13	CASSPDTNYGYTF
TRBV5-8	15	CASPSWDRLTYEQYF
TRBV10-3	19	CAISGSLTGGSSGANVLTF
TRBV2	13	CAREDRTYNEQFF
TRBV2	18	CASSEVKWVGTGGDEQYF
TRBV4-1	15	CASSQGTGWGNTIYF
TRBV6-6	19	CASSPDVGQGLHSTTEAFF
TRBV1	17	CTSSQSSGTGEHYGYTF
TRBV2	14	CASSGLAGDETQYF
TRBV7-2	18	CASSPKQASPLLQETQYF
TRBV2	12	CASRDTAVGAFF
TRBV6-5	15	CASSSGQGNTDTQYF
TRBV11-3	16	CASSSLTSGGKNIQYF
TRBV29-1	11	CSVVRGETQYF
TRBV2	12	CASSDSGGRDTF
TRBV24-1	16	CATSQGGGGGTDTQYF
TRBV18	15	CASSPWQGQAEKLFF
TRBV10-3	15	CAISAAGGDHNEQFF
TRBV2	16	CASGTSGGISYNEQFF
TRBV7-2	16	CASSKGTSGGDRELFF
TRBV24-1	16	CATSAKGQWGFYEQYF
TRBV2	15	CASRETGGIGNTIYF
TRBV6-5	16	CASSYSGLAGDYGYTF
TRBV27	13	CASSFRGNSPLHF
TRBV7-2	17	CASSAQTGTSGTDTQYF
TRBV13	16	CASSLGLDSLGEKLFF
TRBV2	14	CASSDPGLANEQFF
TRBV3-1/TRBV3-2	13	CASSQDVGQPQHF
TRBV5-4	16	CASSVGAGMFDSPLHF
TRBV7-9	15	CASSLASSASYEQYF
TRBV28	15	CASTGRLADTGELFF
TRBV27	14	CASSPTLAGIEQFF
TRBV6-1	12	CASSEARRTYTF
TRBV14	15	CASSQQHLRYTEAFF
TRBV5-1	14	CASSLEASYNEQFF
TRBV7-9	17	CARPCDRGLYSNQPQHF
TRBV7-2	16	CASSLAGGAVLETQYF